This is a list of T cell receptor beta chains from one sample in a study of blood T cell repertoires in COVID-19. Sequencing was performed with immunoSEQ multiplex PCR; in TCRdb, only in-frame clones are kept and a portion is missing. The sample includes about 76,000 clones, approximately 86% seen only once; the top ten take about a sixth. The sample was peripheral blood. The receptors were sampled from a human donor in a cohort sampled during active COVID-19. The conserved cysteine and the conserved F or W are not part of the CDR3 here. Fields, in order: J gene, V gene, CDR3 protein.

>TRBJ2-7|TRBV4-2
ASSQATGTALGEQY
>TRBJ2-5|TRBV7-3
ASSRDRQETQY
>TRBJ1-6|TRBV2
ASSEALYNSPLH
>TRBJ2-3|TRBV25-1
ASSDVGDVTDTQY
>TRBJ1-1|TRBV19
ASINAWETGTEAF
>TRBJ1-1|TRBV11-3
ASSFQGADGVNTEAF
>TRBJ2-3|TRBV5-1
ASSLLAGGPLSTDTQY
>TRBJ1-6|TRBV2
ASSQGQGRSSPLH
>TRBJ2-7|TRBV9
ASSLQGRGGDEQY
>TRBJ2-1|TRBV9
ASSVETLGGNEQF
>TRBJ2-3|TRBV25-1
ASSALAGGTDTQY
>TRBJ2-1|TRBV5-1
ASSSTGEFYNEQF
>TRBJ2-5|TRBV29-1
SVSGVPRETQY
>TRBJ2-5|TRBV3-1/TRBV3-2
ASSRLAVQETQY
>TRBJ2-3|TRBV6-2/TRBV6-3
ASSVEKLTDTQY
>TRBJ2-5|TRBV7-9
ASSLSAGAETQY
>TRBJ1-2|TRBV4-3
ASSQVPTGDYGYT
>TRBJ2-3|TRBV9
ASSAYSGANTDTQY
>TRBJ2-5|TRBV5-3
ARRTGAGETQY
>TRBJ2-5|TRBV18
ASSPVDSQETQY
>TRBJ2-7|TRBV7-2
ASSLASSSYEQY
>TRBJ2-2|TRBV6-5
ASSYWAGVGTGELF
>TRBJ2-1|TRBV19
ATRTSGRAYNEQF
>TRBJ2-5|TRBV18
ASSATGTQETQY
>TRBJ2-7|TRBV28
ASSFSSYEQY
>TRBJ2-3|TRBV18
ASSPPTLSTDTQY
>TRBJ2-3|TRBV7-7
ASSQGGLTDTQY
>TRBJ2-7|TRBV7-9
ASSQQGKSFVEQY
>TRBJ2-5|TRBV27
ASSSPGRGQETQY
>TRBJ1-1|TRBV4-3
ASSQDKGIGTEAF
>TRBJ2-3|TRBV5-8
ASSGGRGDTQY
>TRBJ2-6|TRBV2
ASSDQGSNVLT
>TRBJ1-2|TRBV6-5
ASTRQGLPYGYT
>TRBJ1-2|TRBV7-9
ASIPGRSSNYGYT
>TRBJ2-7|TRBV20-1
SGDSSYEQY
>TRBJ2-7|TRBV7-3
ASSLKAGEGEQY
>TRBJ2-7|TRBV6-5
ASSPTIGSSYEQY
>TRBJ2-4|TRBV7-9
ASSPWTGWDVKNIQY
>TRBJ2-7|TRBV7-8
ASSLERGRTYEQY
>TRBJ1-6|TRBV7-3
ASSFDAGSSYNSPLH
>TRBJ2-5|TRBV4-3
ASSQDYSYTQETQY
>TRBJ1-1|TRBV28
ASNMVAVNTEAF
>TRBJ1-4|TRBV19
ASSPGGGAENEKLF
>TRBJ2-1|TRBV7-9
ASSPTGLQGNEQF
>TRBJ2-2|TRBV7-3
ASSFVRDGGFAGELF
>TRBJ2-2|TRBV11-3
ASSSPGQEWSRELF